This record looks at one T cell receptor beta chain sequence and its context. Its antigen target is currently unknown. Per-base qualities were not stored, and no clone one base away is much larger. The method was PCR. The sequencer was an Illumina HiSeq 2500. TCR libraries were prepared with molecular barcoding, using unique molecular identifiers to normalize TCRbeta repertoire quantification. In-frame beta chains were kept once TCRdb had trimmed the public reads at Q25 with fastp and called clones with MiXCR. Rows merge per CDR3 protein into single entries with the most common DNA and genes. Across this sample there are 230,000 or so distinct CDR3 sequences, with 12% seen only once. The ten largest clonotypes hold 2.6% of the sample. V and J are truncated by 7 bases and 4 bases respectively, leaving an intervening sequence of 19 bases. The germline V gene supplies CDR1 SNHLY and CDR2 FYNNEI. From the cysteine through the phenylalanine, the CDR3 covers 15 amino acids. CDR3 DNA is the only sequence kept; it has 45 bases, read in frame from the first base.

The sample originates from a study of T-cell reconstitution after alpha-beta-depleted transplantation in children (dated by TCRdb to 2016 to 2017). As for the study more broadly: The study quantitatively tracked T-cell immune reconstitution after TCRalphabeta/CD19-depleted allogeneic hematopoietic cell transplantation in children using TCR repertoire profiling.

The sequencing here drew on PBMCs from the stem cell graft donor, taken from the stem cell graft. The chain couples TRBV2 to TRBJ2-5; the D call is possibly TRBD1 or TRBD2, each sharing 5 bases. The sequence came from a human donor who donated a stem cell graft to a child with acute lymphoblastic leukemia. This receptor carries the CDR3 CASTRGYRTGETQYF. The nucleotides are TGTGCCAGCACCCGGGGTTACAGGACCGGAGAGACCCAGTACTTC.